These T cell receptor beta chains were read from a single sample in a study of T cell repertoires in cytomegalovirus infection. TCRdb used MiXCR to reprocess the reads, holding one entry per CDR3 protein. The profile covers 150,000 to 200,000 distinct CDR3 sequences, with approximately 9.7% appearing a single time and roughly 5% taken by the ten largest. Source material: PBMCs. The receptors here all came from a human donor in good health (CMV status not recorded). Some clones in this sample may be carry-over from other donors' samples. CDR3s leave out the opening cysteine and the closing phenylalanine or tryptophan. D genes are given only for firm matches.

cdr3_length v_call d_call cdr3_aa
13 TRBV7-2 . ASSPGRGRGDTQY
18 TRBV7-2 TRBD2 ASSEYLLGLRGGNLETQY
11 TRBV20-1 . SAREGFNTEAF
12 TRBV5-1 . ASSPTGINYGYT
15 TRBV5-4 . ASSAGGTPQGDNEQF
10 TRBV28 . ASSRQEYGYT
10 TRBV24-1 . ATSDPSDTQY
11 TRBV10-3 . AISETVSYGYT
14 TRBV6-6 TRBD2 ASGTSSGRPGSEQF
13 TRBV29-1 . SVEGQALSGNTIY
13 TRBV28 TRBD1 ASRSSGQPTGELF
14 TRBV10-3 TRBD2 AISERLAGGSETQY
14 TRBV7-6 . ASSLEEGVPNTEAF
11 TRBV28 . ASSLSSTPTAF
13 TRBV12-3/TRBV12-4 . ASVGGARLPGGYT
14 TRBV29-1 . SVVFLEGRLGYEQF
12 TRBV20-1 TRBD1 SASFRGEDYGYT
12 TRBV2 . ASTAWRNNSPLH
13 TRBV6-5 . ASSTADRLGGELF
11 TRBV7-2 . ASSLGGRYGYT
10 TRBV20-1 TRBD1 SNHRGNTEAF
13 TRBV11-2 TRBD2 ASSLDGGGPYEQY
11 TRBV29-1 . SVLDSLNQPQH
17 TRBV7-2 TRBD2 ASSLLIVRLAGKQETQY
12 TRBV7-2 . AIGRAGAINEQF
12 TRBV4-3 . ASSQDKSGPTYT
14 TRBV20-1 TRBD1 SARDPWDRHRDTQY
12 TRBV20-1 TRBD2 SATLLASPYEQY
9 TRBV7-2 . ASSDGHPIH
13 TRBV7-3 . ASSWAGSSIGEQY
15 TRBV7-9 TRBD1 ASSLAGTAATNEKLF
10 TRBV12-3/TRBV12-4 . ASSPTPQPQH
10 TRBV6-6 . ATRAGDYEQY
11 TRBV6-2/TRBV6-3 TRBD1 ASARQGSSPLH
13 TRBV28 TRBD1 ASSLVQQGMTEAF
12 TRBV12-3/TRBV12-4 . ASSPSEGTDTQY
12 TRBV11-2 . ASSLDRGFYGYT